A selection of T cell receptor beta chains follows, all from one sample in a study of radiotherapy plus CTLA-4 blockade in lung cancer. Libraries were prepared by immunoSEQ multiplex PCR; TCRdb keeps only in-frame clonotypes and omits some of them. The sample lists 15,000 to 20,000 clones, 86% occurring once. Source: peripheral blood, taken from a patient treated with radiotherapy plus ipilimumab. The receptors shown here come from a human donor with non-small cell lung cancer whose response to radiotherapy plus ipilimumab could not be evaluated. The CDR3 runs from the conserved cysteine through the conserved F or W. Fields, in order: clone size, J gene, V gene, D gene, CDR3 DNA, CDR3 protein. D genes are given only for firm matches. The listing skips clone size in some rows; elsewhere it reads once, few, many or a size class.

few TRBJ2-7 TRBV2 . TGTGCCAGCAGTGAAACCGTGGACTACTCCTACGAGCAGTACTTC CASSETVDYSYEQYF
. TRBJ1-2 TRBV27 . TGTGCCAGCAGTTTAAGGCCCCAGGGGGGCTACACCTTC CASSLRPQGGYTF
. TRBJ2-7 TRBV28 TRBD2 TGTGCCAGCAGTCCCTCTACTAGCGGAACCTACGAGCAGTACTTC CASSPSTSGTYEQYF
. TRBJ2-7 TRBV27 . TGTGCCAGCAGTTTCGCCTCGGACGGGAATTCCTACGAGCAGTACTTC CASSFASDGNSYEQYF
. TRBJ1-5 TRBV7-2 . TGTGCCAGCAGCCCCTGGGCGGGACAGCCCCAGCATTTT CASSPWAGQPQHF
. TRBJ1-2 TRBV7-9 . TGTGCCAGCAGCGCAGGAACAGGGTTTCATCCTCGCGGCTACACCTTC CASSAGTGFHPRGYTF
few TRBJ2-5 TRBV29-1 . TGCAGCGCCACATATGGTCTGGGTCAACGAGGAGAGACCCAGTACTTC CSATYGLGQRGETQYF
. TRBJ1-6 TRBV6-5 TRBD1 TGTGCCAGCAGTCCCGGGGACAGCTACAATTCACCCCTCCACTTT CASSPGDSYNSPLHF
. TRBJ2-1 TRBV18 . TGTGCCAGCTCCCGGGGAGAGGAGCAGTTCTTC CASSRGEEQFF
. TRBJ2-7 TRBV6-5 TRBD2 TGTGCCAGCAGTTACCGGGGACTAGCGGGCTCCATCGAGCAGTACTTC CASSYRGLAGSIEQYF
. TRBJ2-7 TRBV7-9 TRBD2 TGTGCCAGCAGCCTTTCAGCGGGAGGGACCTACGAGCAGTACTTC CASSLSAGGTYEQYF
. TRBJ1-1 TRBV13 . TGTGCCAGCAGCTTTACTGGTGAAGCTTTCTTT CASSFTGEAFF
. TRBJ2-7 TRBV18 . TGTGCCAGCTCACCAATGCCCCCGGGGGAAGGGGAGCAGTACTTC CASSPMPPGEGEQYF
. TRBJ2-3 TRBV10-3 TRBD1 TGTGCCATCGGAAGGACAGGGTCTAGCACAGATACGCAGTATTTT CAIGRTGSSTDTQYF
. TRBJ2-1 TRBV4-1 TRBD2 TGCGCCAGCAGTTGGGGACTAGCGGGAGATGAGCAGTTCTTC CASSWGLAGDEQFF
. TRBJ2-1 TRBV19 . TGTGCCAGTAGTATCGCACCGAGCTCCTACAATGAGCAGTTCTTC CASSIAPSSYNEQFF
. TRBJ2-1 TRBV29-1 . TGCAGCGTTGAAAGGGGCCAAGGGGAGCAGTTCTTC CSVERGQGEQFF
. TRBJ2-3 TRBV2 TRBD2 TGTGCCAGCAGTGAATGGTCTAGCGGGAGAGTGTATACGCAGTATTTT CASSEWSSGRVYTQYF
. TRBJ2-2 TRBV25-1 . TGTGCCAGCTCTCGGCCGGGTCTCACCGGGGAGCTGTTTTTT CASSRPGLTGELFF
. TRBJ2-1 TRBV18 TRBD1 TGTGCCAGCTCAAATCTGGGGACAGGTTCCTACAATGAGCAGTTCTTC CASSNLGTGSYNEQFF
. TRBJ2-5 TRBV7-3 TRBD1 TGTGCCAGCAGCCCACGAGGGACAGTGTACCAAGAGACCCAGTACTTC CASSPRGTVYQETQYF
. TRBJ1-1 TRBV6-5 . TGTGCCAGCAGTTCCCTGGGGGGCACTGAAGCTTTCTTT CASSSLGGTEAFF
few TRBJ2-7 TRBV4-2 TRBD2 TGTGCCAGCAGCCAAGATAGTGGACTAGCCTGGTATGAGCAGTACTTC CASSQDSGLAWYEQYF
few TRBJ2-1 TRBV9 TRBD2 TGTGCCAGCAGCGTAGGGGGCGGGAGTAGTGCCAATGAGCAGTTCTTC CASSVGGGSSANEQFF
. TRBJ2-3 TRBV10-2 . TGCGCCAGCCGCCGGGGGGCCAGGGATACGCAGTATTTT CASRRGARDTQYF
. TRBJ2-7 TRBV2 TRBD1 TGTGCCAGTTCCGGGACAGGGGGAAAAGAGCAGTACTTC CASSGTGGKEQYF
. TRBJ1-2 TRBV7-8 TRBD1 TGTGCCAGCAGCTTAGATGTCCGGACAGGGTTTGGCTATGGCTACACCTTC CASSLDVRTGFGYGYTF
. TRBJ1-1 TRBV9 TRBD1 TGTGCCAGCAGCGTAAACCCAGGGGGCATTCTGGAAGCTTTCTTT CASSVNPGGILEAFF
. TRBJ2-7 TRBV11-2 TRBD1 TGTGCCAGCAGCTTAGGGGGGACAGGGCGGGAGCAGTACTTC CASSLGGTGREQYF
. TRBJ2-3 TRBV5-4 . TGTGCCAGCAGCTTGTCTTCGCTAAGCACAGATACGCAGTATTTT CASSLSSLSTDTQYF
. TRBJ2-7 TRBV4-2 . TGTGCCAGCAGCCAAGAAAACAGGGCCGAGCAGTACTTC CASSQENRAEQYF